This is a list of T cell receptor beta chains from one sample in a study of cytomegalovirus exposure and HLA in healthy donors. Here immunoSEQ multiplex PCR was the method, and the copy in TCRdb shows in-frame clones only, minus some. This repertoire shows tens of thousands of clones, around 82% found once; its top ten account for around 6%. Input material: PBMCs. The receptors were sampled from a male donor in good health and CMV-seronegative. CDR3s include the opening cysteine and the closing phenylalanine or tryptophan. Each record gives: CDR3 DNA, CDR3 protein, V gene, D gene, J gene, clone size. A D gene is named only where the DNA matches it firmly. Not all rows give a size; the values are once, few, many and, for expanded clones, a class.

cdr3_nt: TGTGCCAGCAGCTTGACTAGCGGGGTGGGGACGGATACGCAGTATTTT; cdr3_aa: CASSLTSGVGTDTQYF; v_call: TRBV11-3; d_call: TRBD2; j_call: TRBJ2-3; clone_size: once
cdr3_nt: TGTGCCAGTAGTAAGGCGGGACAGGGAGGGTTTCAGCCCCAGCATTTT; cdr3_aa: CASSKAGQGGFQPQHF; v_call: TRBV19; d_call: TRBD1; j_call: TRBJ1-5; clone_size: .
cdr3_nt: TGTGCCAGCAGCACAGGGGTTACCGAAGCTTTCTTT; cdr3_aa: CASSTGVTEAFF; v_call: TRBV7-9; d_call: TRBD1; j_call: TRBJ1-1; clone_size: .
cdr3_nt: TGTGCCAGCAGCTTAGCGAAAACGGGAACAGGGGCAAACACTGAAGCTTTCTTT; cdr3_aa: CASSLAKTGTGANTEAFF; v_call: TRBV7-2; d_call: TRBD1; j_call: TRBJ1-1; clone_size: .
cdr3_nt: TGTGCCAGCAGCACAGGGGTTGACACCGGGGAGCTGTTTTTT; cdr3_aa: CASSTGVDTGELFF; v_call: TRBV6-4; d_call: TRBD1; j_call: TRBJ2-2; clone_size: .
cdr3_nt: TGTGCCAGTAGTATAGGAGGAGGGAATTACAATGAGCAGTTCTTC; cdr3_aa: CASSIGGGNYNEQFF; v_call: TRBV19; d_call: .; j_call: TRBJ2-1; clone_size: .
cdr3_nt: TGTGCCAGCAGCTTCCAGGGACAGGGAGAAGAGACCCAGTACTTC; cdr3_aa: CASSFQGQGEETQYF; v_call: TRBV5-6; d_call: TRBD1; j_call: TRBJ2-5; clone_size: .
cdr3_nt: TGTGCCAGCAGTGTCCTTAGCGGGGGGTTCGATGAGCAGTTCTTC; cdr3_aa: CASSVLSGGFDEQFF; v_call: TRBV27; d_call: TRBD2; j_call: TRBJ2-1; clone_size: .
cdr3_nt: TGCGCCAGCAGCTTGGGGATGAGACCGGGACAGGGGGCGCGTACTGAAGCTTTCTTT; cdr3_aa: CASSLGMRPGQGARTEAFF; v_call: TRBV5-1; d_call: TRBD1; j_call: TRBJ1-1; clone_size: .
cdr3_nt: TGCGCCAGCAGCCAAGATTGGGGGCAAGACACTGAAGCTTTCTTT; cdr3_aa: CASSQDWGQDTEAFF; v_call: TRBV4-1; d_call: .; j_call: TRBJ1-1; clone_size: .
cdr3_nt: TGTGCCAGCAGCTCTACGGGTCAAGAGACCCAGTACTTC; cdr3_aa: CASSSTGQETQYF; v_call: TRBV7-3; d_call: .; j_call: TRBJ2-5; clone_size: .
cdr3_nt: TGTGCCATCAGTGAGTCGCGGGAGGGTGGGCTCCTAGGCTATGGCTACACCTTC; cdr3_aa: CAISESREGGLLGYGYTF; v_call: TRBV10-3; d_call: .; j_call: TRBJ1-2; clone_size: .
cdr3_nt: TGCGCCAGCAGCTTGAGAGGCGGCACTGAAGCTTTCTTT; cdr3_aa: CASSLRGGTEAFF; v_call: TRBV5-1; d_call: .; j_call: TRBJ1-1; clone_size: .
cdr3_nt: TGCGCCAGCAGCCCACTGACAGGCGCTGGAGAGACCCAGTACTTC; cdr3_aa: CASSPLTGAGETQYF; v_call: TRBV5-1; d_call: .; j_call: TRBJ2-5; clone_size: .
cdr3_nt: TGTGCCAGTAGTGGACAGGGTTTGGACACCATATATTTT; cdr3_aa: CASSGQGLDTIYF; v_call: TRBV19; d_call: TRBD1; j_call: TRBJ1-3; clone_size: .
cdr3_nt: TGCGCCAGCAGCCAAGTTGCGGCCACGGCGCCAGATACGCAGTATTTT; cdr3_aa: CASSQVAATAPDTQYF; v_call: TRBV4-1; d_call: .; j_call: TRBJ2-3; clone_size: .
cdr3_nt: TGCGCCAGCAGCCGGTGGCGGGGGGGGTGGGGAGAGCAGTTCTTC; cdr3_aa: CASSRWRGGWGEQFF; v_call: TRBV4-3; d_call: TRBD2; j_call: TRBJ2-1; clone_size: .
cdr3_nt: TGCGCCAGCAGCCTGGGACAGGGGCGGGGAAACACCATATATTTT; cdr3_aa: CASSLGQGRGNTIYF; v_call: TRBV5-1; d_call: TRBD1; j_call: TRBJ1-3; clone_size: .
cdr3_nt: TGTGCCAGCAGCACTGGACAGAGCCTCAATCAGCCCCAGCATTTT; cdr3_aa: CASSTGQSLNQPQHF; v_call: TRBV7-2; d_call: .; j_call: TRBJ1-5; clone_size: .
cdr3_nt: TGTGCCAGCAGTGAAGAGGCGGGGACAGATACGCAGTATTTT; cdr3_aa: CASSEEAGTDTQYF; v_call: TRBV25-1; d_call: .; j_call: TRBJ2-3; clone_size: .
cdr3_nt: TGTGCCAGCAGCTTAGAACAGGGGTACACAGATACGCAGTATTTT; cdr3_aa: CASSLEQGYTDTQYF; v_call: TRBV7-8; d_call: TRBD1; j_call: TRBJ2-3; clone_size: .
cdr3_nt: TGTGCCAGCTCACCAGGAGGGACTGGGGCCAACGTCCTGACTTTC; cdr3_aa: CASSPGGTGANVLTF; v_call: TRBV18; d_call: .; j_call: TRBJ2-6; clone_size: .
cdr3_nt: TGTGCCAGCAGCTTAGACGCAGGGCTCGGCTCCTACGAGCAGTACTTC; cdr3_aa: CASSLDAGLGSYEQYF; v_call: TRBV7-6; d_call: .; j_call: TRBJ2-7; clone_size: .
cdr3_nt: TGCGCCAGCAGCCGGAACAGGGTTACCACTGAAGCTTTCTTT; cdr3_aa: CASSRNRVTTEAFF; v_call: TRBV4-3; d_call: .; j_call: TRBJ1-1; clone_size: .
cdr3_nt: TGTGCCAGCTCACCGGAGGCTTATGATCAGCCCCAGCATTTT; cdr3_aa: CASSPEAYDQPQHF; v_call: TRBV18; d_call: .; j_call: TRBJ1-5; clone_size: .
cdr3_nt: TGCGCCAGCAGCCAAGATGCACGGCTAGACTCCATATATTTT; cdr3_aa: CASSQDARLDSIYF; v_call: TRBV4-3; d_call: .; j_call: TRBJ1-3; clone_size: few
cdr3_nt: TGTGCCAAAGGGGCAGACGCGAACACCGGGGAGCTGTTTTTT; cdr3_aa: CAKGADANTGELFF; v_call: TRBV7-2; d_call: .; j_call: TRBJ2-2; clone_size: .
cdr3_nt: TGTGCCAGCAGCCCCAGACAGAACACTGAAGCTTTCTTT; cdr3_aa: CASSPRQNTEAFF; v_call: TRBV7-6; d_call: .; j_call: TRBJ1-1; clone_size: .
cdr3_nt: TGTGCCAGCAGCTTAGGAAGGGGCCCTCCGGATGAAAAACTGTTTTTT; cdr3_aa: CASSLGRGPPDEKLFF; v_call: TRBV7-6; d_call: .; j_call: TRBJ1-4; clone_size: .
cdr3_nt: TGTGCCAGCAGCGTAGTGGACTCCACCTTTAACACTGAAGCTTTCTTT; cdr3_aa: CASSVVDSTFNTEAFF; v_call: TRBV9; d_call: .; j_call: TRBJ1-1; clone_size: .
cdr3_nt: TGTGCCAGCAGTGAGGGACCGCTAGCGGGGGGGCGAGAGACCCAGTACTTC; cdr3_aa: CASSEGPLAGGRETQYF; v_call: TRBV2; d_call: TRBD2; j_call: TRBJ2-5; clone_size: .
cdr3_nt: TGTGCCAGCAGCTCGGGCCGTGAACCCGGGGGTGCGCCCCAGCATTTT; cdr3_aa: CASSSGREPGGAPQHF; v_call: TRBV5-8; d_call: .; j_call: TRBJ1-5; clone_size: .
cdr3_nt: TGTGCCAGCAGCCAAGTGGGACAGGGGGACGCGCAGTACTTC; cdr3_aa: CASSQVGQGDAQYF; v_call: TRBV4-2; d_call: TRBD1; j_call: TRBJ2-7; clone_size: .
cdr3_nt: TGTGCTAGTGGTGCTCCGGACACTGAAGCTTTCTTT; cdr3_aa: CASGAPDTEAFF; v_call: TRBV12-5; d_call: .; j_call: TRBJ1-1; clone_size: .
cdr3_nt: TGTGCCAGCAGTGAAACCGCAGGAACTAATGAAAAACTGTTTTTT; cdr3_aa: CASSETAGTNEKLFF; v_call: TRBV2; d_call: .; j_call: TRBJ1-4; clone_size: once
cdr3_nt: TGCAGCGTTGGGCAGGGGGTATACGAGCAGTACTTC; cdr3_aa: CSVGQGVYEQYF; v_call: TRBV29-1; d_call: TRBD1; j_call: TRBJ2-7; clone_size: .
cdr3_nt: TGTGCCACCAGCAGAGATCAGGAAAGCTTGAACACTGAAGCTTTCTTT; cdr3_aa: CATSRDQESLNTEAFF; v_call: TRBV15; d_call: .; j_call: TRBJ1-1; clone_size: .
cdr3_nt: TGTGCCAGCACCGAGCAGGCAGCTAACTATGGCTACACCTTC; cdr3_aa: CASTEQAANYGYTF; v_call: TRBV2; d_call: .; j_call: TRBJ1-2; clone_size: once
cdr3_nt: TGTGCCAGCAGTGTGGGACAGCATAATGAAAAACTGTTTTTT; cdr3_aa: CASSVGQHNEKLFF; v_call: TRBV2; d_call: TRBD1; j_call: TRBJ1-4; clone_size: .
cdr3_nt: TGTGCCAGCAGCTTAGCGGCGGGAGGGGATACGCAGTATTTT; cdr3_aa: CASSLAAGGDTQYF; v_call: TRBV7-9; d_call: TRBD2; j_call: TRBJ2-3; clone_size: .
cdr3_nt: TGTGCCAGCACGGAGGGTTACACCGGGGAGCTGTTTTTT; cdr3_aa: CASTEGYTGELFF; v_call: TRBV25-1; d_call: .; j_call: TRBJ2-2; clone_size: few
cdr3_nt: TGCGCCAGCAGCTTGGAGGGACAGGGAAATACTGAAGCTTTCTTT; cdr3_aa: CASSLEGQGNTEAFF; v_call: TRBV5-1; d_call: TRBD1; j_call: TRBJ1-1; clone_size: .
cdr3_nt: TGCGCCAGCAGCGACCGGGTACAGCGGAGCTACACCTTC; cdr3_aa: CASSDRVQRSYTF; v_call: TRBV5-1; d_call: .; j_call: TRBJ1-2; clone_size: .
cdr3_nt: TGCGCCAGCAGCACCTCCCAAGTGGGCAAGACCCAGTACTTC; cdr3_aa: CASSTSQVGKTQYF; v_call: TRBV4-1; d_call: .; j_call: TRBJ2-5; clone_size: .
cdr3_nt: TGCGCCAGCAGCCAAGGTACAGGGTTCAGGCAGCCCCAGCATTTT; cdr3_aa: CASSQGTGFRQPQHF; v_call: TRBV4-3; d_call: .; j_call: TRBJ1-5; clone_size: .
cdr3_nt: TGTGCCAGCAGTTACTCCATAGACAGGGGGACTGAAGCTTTCTTT; cdr3_aa: CASSYSIDRGTEAFF; v_call: TRBV6-5; d_call: TRBD1; j_call: TRBJ1-1; clone_size: .
cdr3_nt: TGTGCCAGCACCCGGGACAGGGGGAACACCGGGGAGCTGTTTTTT; cdr3_aa: CASTRDRGNTGELFF; v_call: TRBV2; d_call: TRBD1; j_call: TRBJ2-2; clone_size: few
cdr3_nt: TGTGCCAGCAGCTTAGCGCGCAGGGGGCGGTCAGCTAACTATGGCTACACCTTC; cdr3_aa: CASSLARRGRSANYGYTF; v_call: TRBV7-2; d_call: TRBD1; j_call: TRBJ1-2; clone_size: .
cdr3_nt: TGTGCCAGTAGGGACAGGGGAGACAAAAACATTCAGTACTTC; cdr3_aa: CASRDRGDKNIQYF; v_call: TRBV19; d_call: TRBD1; j_call: TRBJ2-4; clone_size: .